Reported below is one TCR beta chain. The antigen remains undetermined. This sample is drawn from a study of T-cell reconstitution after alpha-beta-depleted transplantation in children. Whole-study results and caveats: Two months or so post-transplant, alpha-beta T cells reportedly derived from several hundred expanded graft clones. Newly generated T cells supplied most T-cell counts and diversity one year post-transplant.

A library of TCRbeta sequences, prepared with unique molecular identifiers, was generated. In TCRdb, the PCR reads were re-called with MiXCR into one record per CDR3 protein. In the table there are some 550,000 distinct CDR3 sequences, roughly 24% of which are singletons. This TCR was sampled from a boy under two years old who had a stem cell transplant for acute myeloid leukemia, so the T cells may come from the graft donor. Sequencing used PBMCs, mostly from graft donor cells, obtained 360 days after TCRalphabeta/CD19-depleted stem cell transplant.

The CDR3 spells CASRADGYAEAFF. CDR3 DNA: TGTGCCAGCAGGGCCGATGGGTACGCTGAAGCTTTCTTT. The J gene is TRBJ1-1, the V gene TRBV6-1; D is unclear. V was cut by 6 bases and J by 6 bases, with 14 bases left in between. Per the germline V gene, CDR1 is MNHNS and CDR2 is SASEGT. The CDR3 length is 13 residues.